The 19 T cell receptor beta chains listed next were all sequenced from one sample in a study of shared clonotypes between healthy human individuals. Terminally differentiated effector memory CD45RA+ cells were excluded by CCR7 positive selection of CD45RO-negative cells. Sequencing was performed with immunoSEQ multiplex PCR; in TCRdb, only in-frame clones are kept and a portion is missing. This sample has around 640,000 clones, with roughly 95% found just once. Sequencing was carried out using naive CD8+ T cells sorted from blood. These receptors were taken from a young woman in good health.

This sequence joins TRBV25-1 and TRBJ1-6; maybe TRBD1 (6 bases). V gave up 6 bases and J gave up 10 bases, with 13 bases separating them. The germline V gene has CDR1 MGHDK and CDR2 SYGVNS. The CDR3 consists of 13 residues. CDR3 loop: CASSTGRISPLHF. The CDR3 DNA is TGTGCCAGCAGCACAGGGAGAATATCACCCCTCCACTTT.

This clone was found once. This sequence joins TRBV27 and TRBJ2-2, with a weak D call TRBD2 (6 bases). This CDR3 region has 16 residues. Germline loops: CDR1 MNHEY, CDR2 SMNVEV (reference sequence). V shed 0 bases and J shed 0 bases, with 8 bases lying between them. CDR3 DNA: TGTGCCAGCAGTTTATCCGGCGGGACGAACACCGGGGAGCTGTTTTTT. This translates into CASSLSGGTNTGELFF.

The chain has TRBV7-2 and TRBJ1-3; D ambiguous. The CDR3 runs to 15 residues. The germline gives CDR1 SGHTA, CDR2 FQGNSA. V was trimmed by 4 bases and J by 0 bases, leaving 10 bases between them. The CDR3 region has the DNA TGTGCCAGCAGCTCACTCGCCGCCTCTGGAAACACCATATATTTT. Translated: CASSSLAASGNTIYF.

The genes are TRBV5-6 and TRBJ2-5, with 8 bases matching TRBD1. The DNA end favors TRBJ2-7, so the J call may be wrong. This CDR3 is 16 amino acids long. Per germline, CDR1 SGHDT and CDR2 YYEEEE. The CDR3 sequence is CASSLATGGPLYEQYF. The CDR3 coding sequence is TGTGCCAGCAGCTTGGCCACAGGGGGACCCCTCTACGAGCAGTACTTC.

The V call is TRBV2, the J call TRBJ1-1; possible D gene TRBD1, 6 bases. The CDR3 covers 12 residues. Germline CDR1 SNHLY, CDR2 FYNNEI. V shed 10 bases and J shed 1 base, with 10 bases lying between them. CDR3 sequence reads: CATETGNTEAFF. The CDR3 region has the DNA TGTGCCACAGAGACAGGGAACACTGAAGCTTTCTTT. Complete variable domain (other parts from reference TRBV2 and TRBJ1-1): EPEVTQTPSHQVTQMGQEVILRCVPISNHLYFYWYRQILGQKVEFLVSFYNNEISEKSEIFDDQFSVERPDGSNFTLKIRSTKLEDSAMYFCATETGNTEAFFGQGTRLTVV.

The V gene is TRBV27, the J gene TRBJ1-2; D might be TRBD1 (6 bases). V lost 8 bases to trimming and J lost 3 bases, with 16 bases between them. The CDR3 covers 14 residues. The germline CDR1 and CDR2 sequences are MNHEY and SMNVEV (reference sequence). The chain's CDR3 is CASAIGGAYYGYTF. The CDR3 nucleotides read TGTGCCAGCGCTATCGGGGGGGCCTACTATGGCTACACCTTC.

This rearrangement joins TRBV6-5 to TRBJ1-3, with 7 nucleotides matching TRBD1. The V segment lost 9 bases and the J segment 1 base; nucleotides outside the gene matches: 6. The V gene's germline CDR1 is MNHEY and CDR2 SVGAGI. There are 14 residues in the CDR3. CDR3 coding DNA: TGTGCCAGTCCCACGACAGGGTCTGGAAACACCATATATTTT. Translated: CASPTTGSGNTIYF.

Comments on this clone: A read error may account for a junction end that differs from germline. The chain is built from TRBV4-2 and TRBJ1-4; the D is unclear. From germline, CDR1 is LGHNA and CDR2 YNFKEQ. The CDR3 contains 11 residues. The CDR3 is CASQNNQKLFF. CDR3 sequence (DNA): TGTGCCAGCCAGAATAATCAAAAACTGTTTTTT.

This sequence joins TRBV4-1 and TRBJ2-7, with D perhaps matching TRBD2 (6 bases). Germline V gene lookup returns CDR1 MGHRA and CDR2 YSYEKL. Between the trimmed V and J ends, which lost 5 bases and 2 bases, there was a span of 13 bases. The CDR3 loop spans 14 amino acids. The chain's CDR3 is CASSSREVAYEQYF. The CDR3 coding sequence is TGCGCCAGCAGCTCCAGGGAGGTTGCCTACGAGCAGTACTTC.

The genes are TRBV9 and TRBJ1-1, with TRBD1 matching over 7 bases. Per germline, CDR1 SGDLS and CDR2 YYNGEE. The CDR3 runs 12 residues. The V and J ends lost 4 bases and 8 bases, in that order; junction bases with no gene match: 5. The DNA for the CDR3 is TGTGCCAGCAGCCCCCAGGGGGAAGAAGCTTTCTTT. This translates into CASSPQGEEAFF.

The rearrangement links TRBV21-1 to TRBJ1-3; TRBD1 is the table's D call, not checked against the DNA. TRBV21-1 is a pseudogene segment. The CDR3 is made up of 17 amino acids. The CDR3: CASSTQGGQRNGNTIYF. In nucleotides, the CDR3 is TGTGCCAGCAGCACACAGGGGGGACAGAGGAATGGAAACACCATATATTTT.

V is TRBV19 and J is TRBJ2-1; 10 bases agree with TRBD1. V shed 5 bases and J 10 bases; nucleotides not matched to a gene: 5. The CDR3 totals 13 residues. Germline lookup yields CDR1 LNHDA and CDR2 SQIVND (reference sequence). CDR3 nucleotides: TGTGCCAGTAGTTGGGGACAGGGGTGGGAGCAGTTCTTC. Its protein product is CASSWGQGWEQFF.

The J gene is TRBJ2-1, the V gene TRBV4-1, with D unclear. The CDR3 sequence is 15 residues long. Trimming shortened V by 0 bases and J by 1 base, and 7 bases separated the two germline ends. CDR1 and CDR2 (germline): MGHRA, YSYEKL. This chain's CDR3 is CASSQEDVSYNEQFF. The DNA of the CDR3 is TGCGCCAGCAGCCAAGAGGATGTATCCTACAATGAGCAGTTCTTC.

The chain has TRBV28 and TRBJ1-5; no reliable D call. In germline, CDR1 is MDHEN, CDR2 SYDVKM. CDR3 size: 15 residues. V was cut by 5 bases and J by 3 bases, with 14 bases left in between. The CDR3 spells CASSPRPSFNQPQHF. In DNA form, the CDR3 reads TGTGCCAGCAGTCCACGGCCCAGTTTCAATCAGCCCCAGCATTTT.

This rearrangement joins TRBV15 to TRBJ1-1; possibly TRBD1 for D (5 bases). Germline CDR1 is LNHNV and CDR2 is YYDKDF (reference sequence). V was shortened by 5 bases and J by 4 bases, with 14 bases between the two germline ends. This CDR3 is built from 14 residues. The CDR3 DNA sequence: TGTGCCACCAGCCCCCTAGGGGAGTTCACTGAAGCTTTCTTT. Its protein is CATSPLGEFTEAFF.

The CDR3 sequence: CASSPARTHTQGTNQPQHF. In nucleotides, the CDR3 is TGTGCCAGCAGCCCGGCCCGGACACACACACAGGGGACGAATCAGCCCCAGCATTTT. The chain employs TRBV28 and TRBJ1-5, with TRBD1 matching 7 bases. This CDR3 has 19 amino acids. Germline lookup yields CDR1 MDHEN and CDR2 SYDVKM. Trimming took 6 bases from V and 4 from J; bases not matched to a gene: 21.

This clone was counted a single time. The chain joins TRBV27 to TRBJ2-2; D perhaps matches TRBD1 (6 bases). Germline V lookup: CDR1 MNHEY, CDR2 SMNVEV (reference sequence). V lost 3 bases, J lost 4 bases, and 18 bases lay in between. The CDR3 is made up of 17 amino acids. The CDR3 sequence: CASSLLGPGAGTGELFF. The CDR3 region has the DNA TGTGCCAGCAGTTTGTTAGGGCCAGGGGCGGGCACCGGGGAGCTGTTTTTT.

About this clone: The identical CDR3 is also encoded by other nucleotide sequences in the sample. V and J are TRBV28 and TRBJ2-7, with TRBD2 identical over 8 bases. This CDR3 has 14 residues. Per germline, CDR1 MDHEN and CDR2 SYDVKM. Trimming cost V 2 bases and J 3 bases; bases outside gene matches: 3. The CDR3 DNA is TGTGCCAGCAGTTTAACTGGGACTAGCTACGAGCAGTACTTC. This codes for CASSLTGTSYEQYF.

The CDR3 loop reads CASSLAGTLEKLFF. The DNA of the CDR3 is TGTGCCAGCAGCTTAGCCGGGACCCTAGAAAAACTGTTTTTT. V usage is TRBV7-8 and J usage is TRBJ1-4, with D perhaps TRBD1 (5 bases). V gave up 0 bases and J gave up 8 bases, with 10 bases separating them. The CDR3 length is 14 residues. Germline CDR1 reads SGHVS; CDR2 reads FQNEAQ. Full variable domain (rest looked up from reference TRBV7-8 and TRBJ1-4): GAGVSQSPRYKVAKRGQDVALRCDPISGHVSLFWYQQALGQGPEFLTYFQNEAQLDKSGLPSDRFFAERPEGSVSTLKIQRTQQEDSAVYLCASSLAGTLEKLFFGSGTQLSVL.